This T cell receptor (beta chain) was recorded in a study of neurological immune-mediated disorders. After removal of 3 bases from V and 15 bases from J, the junction contained 11 bases not matched to a gene. The CDR3 length is 13 residues. CDR1 SNHLY and CDR2 FYNNEI come from the germline V gene. This clonotype was recorded at least ten times. Its specificity is not known. The cDNA came from 5'RACE with 10-nucleotide random UMIs. TCRdb analysed the 5' RACE reads with MiXCR anew, one entry per CDR3 protein. The sample includes around 76,000 distinct CDR3 sequences, 10% of them seen just once. The time point: longitudinal time-point 1 (baseline). Overall study results and limits: The study found no CDR3 amino acid sequences shared by expanded clones across subjects, suggesting private repertoires in all groups.

The clonotype comes from a young man in good health. V and J are TRBV2 and TRBJ2-1; 7 bases map to TRBD1. The sequencing sample was made of PBMCs. CDR3 DNA: TGTGCCAGCAGTGAGCCCCTTCAGGGGGAGTGGTTCTTC. It yields the protein CASSEPLQGEWFF. Full variable domain (missing parts from reference TRBV2 and TRBJ2-1): EPEVTQTPSHQVTQMGQEVILRCVPISNHLYFYWYRQILGQKVEFLVSFYNNEISEKSEIFDDQFSVERPDGSNFTLKIRSTKLEDSAMYFCASSEPLQGEWFFGPGTRLTVL.